This TCR beta chain came from a study of beta chain features in type 1 diabetes. General study results and limits: In type 1 diabetes patients, VDJ junctions had fewer insertions; deletions at these junctions were more frequent.

CD45RO/CCR7/CD25/CD127/CD95/CD27 separated CD4+ naive, central memory, regulatory and stem cell-like memory cells by sorting. This clone occurred a few times. Its target is unknown. The V segment lost 1 base and the J segment 0 bases; nucleotides outside the gene matches: 11. CDR1 and CDR2 (germline): SQVTM, ANQGSEA. The CDR3 spans 17 residues. Every isolated RNA sample was fully reverse transcribed, so sequencing captured expressed TCRB transcripts. Clones were sequenced by immunoSEQ multiplex PCR, and TCRdb holds only the in-frame ones, with some missing. This sample has more than 300,000 clones, with roughly 16% found just once.

Material for sequencing was naive CD4+ T cells from blood. This receptor was obtained from a woman younger than 35 in good health. The chain has TRBV29-1 and TRBJ2-7; 8 nucleotides align to TRBD1. CDR3 DNA sequence: TGCAGCGTTGAAGTCAGGGGGCCGAAAAGGCCCTCCTACGAGCAGTACTTC. Translated: CSVEVRGPKRPSYEQYF.